This T cell receptor beta chain was captured in a study of identical twins. This clonotype was detected a few times. What it recognizes is unknown. V lost 5 bases, J lost 5 bases, and 5 bases stayed unmatched. Germline V gene lookup returns CDR1 SEHNR and CDR2 FQNEAQ (reference sequence). The CDR3 is made up of 13 amino acids. MiXCR was run by TCRdb on the 5' RACE reads, yielding one entry per CDR3 protein. The sample holds 500,000 to 550,000 distinct CDR3 sequences; roughly 21% are singletons and the top ten take under 0.95%. Study-level findings and limits: Cross-sectional statistical analysis was relied on for the conclusions, without the same donors being followed.

In addition, the sample was reused for a study of T cells expressing NK-cell markers.

The chain has TRBV7-9 and TRBJ1-1, with TRBD1 matching over 7 bases. This receptor was identified in a woman between 18 and 29 years old in good health. The sequencing input was CD4+ T cells sorted from blood. In nucleotides, the CDR3 is TGTGCCAGCAGCCAGGGACAGCATACTGAAGCTTTCTTT. Encoded protein: CASSQGQHTEAFF.